This T cell receptor (beta chain) was retrieved from a study of CD8 T cells in ankylosing spondylitis. This clonotype was observed many times. The antigen is undetermined. This CDR3 has 14 residues. Between the trimmed V and J ends, which lost 5 bases and 1 base, there was a span of 8 bases. 5'-RACE, quantitative and with molecular barcodes, yielded the TCR beta libraries. In TCRdb, the 5' RACE reads were re-called with MiXCR into one record per CDR3 protein. The sample holds about 220,000 distinct CDR3 sequences, about 11% seen once. Overall study findings and caveats: Earlier reports found some motif variants in synovial fluid and blood in reactive arthritis. Within matched ankylosing spondylitis synovial fluid, disease-linked clones were reportedly significantly enriched.

Sequencing was performed on blood, either unsorted or a sorted T cell fraction (not recorded which). The clonotype was recovered from a male donor with ankylosing spondylitis or in good health (not recorded which). The chain has TRBV12-3 or TRBV12-4 and TRBJ2-2, with D perhaps matching TRBD1 (5 bases). CDR3 in amino acids: CASSIQGNTGELFF. DNA for the CDR3: TGTGCCAGCAGTATCCAGGGGAACACCGGGGAGCTGTTTTTT.